This T cell receptor (beta chain) comes out of a study of cytomegalovirus exposure and HLA in healthy donors. Whole-study findings and limits: Later on, analysis showed that most CMV-associated TCR beta chains appeared to be HLA-restricted.

Trimming stripped 4 bases from V and 5 bases from J, with 17 bases between. The CDR3 contains 15 residues. CDR1 SGHTA and CDR2 FQGNSA come from the germline V gene. Worth noting for this clone: The antigen is unknown.

Use of 60 Vbeta and 13 Jbeta primers characterized the PCR. The table came from immunoSEQ multiplex PCR; TCRdb's copy has only in-frame clones and leaves some out. The data hold 120,000 or so clones, with 80% observed a single time. Sequencing was carried out using PBMCs. This TCR was recovered from a female donor in good health and CMV-seronegative. The chain has TRBV7-2 and TRBJ1-1, with D possibly matching TRBD1 (5 bases). The CDR3 reads CASSSGRGVRTEAFF. The CDR3 DNA sequence: TGTGCCAGCAGCTCCGGGCGGGGGGTAAGGACTGAAGCTTTCTTT. Looking up the rest from reference TRBV7-2 and TRBJ1-1 gives the full variable domain: GAGVSQSPSNKVTEKGKDVELRCDPISGHTALYWYRQSLGQGLEFLIYFQGNSAPDKSGLPSDRFSAERTGGSVSTLTIQRTQQEDSAVYLCASSSGRGVRTEAFFGQGTRLTVV.